This T cell receptor beta chain was captured by sequencing in a study of siplizumab effects on memory and regulatory T cells. Points on this clone: Its antigen is still unknown.

Germline CDR1 and CDR2: MGHRA and YSYEKL. Trimming shortened V by 1 base and J by 4 bases, and 8 bases separated the two germline ends. The CDR3 runs to 13 residues. The method was immunoSEQ multiplex PCR; TCRdb's version includes in-frame clones alone and lacks a portion of them. The table lists around 77,000 clones, more than 80% of them singletons. General study points: Confirmation that proliferating Tregs from siplizumab cultures had suppressive function was not obtained. Both greater diversity than memory cells and a major contribution to the alloresponse seemed to characterize naive T cells. Reactions containing siplizumab showed mappable alloreactive CD4+ clones averaging 68.8% Treg-derived, versus roughly 25% in controls.

This sequence joins TRBV4-1 and TRBJ2-7; D gene ambiguous. The receptor was derived from a human donor in good health. The sequencing sample was made of CD8+ T cells sorted from blood. This CDR3 reads CASSQVLKYEQYF. CDR3 coding DNA: TGCGCCAGCAGCCAAGTACTAAAATACGAGCAGTACTTC.